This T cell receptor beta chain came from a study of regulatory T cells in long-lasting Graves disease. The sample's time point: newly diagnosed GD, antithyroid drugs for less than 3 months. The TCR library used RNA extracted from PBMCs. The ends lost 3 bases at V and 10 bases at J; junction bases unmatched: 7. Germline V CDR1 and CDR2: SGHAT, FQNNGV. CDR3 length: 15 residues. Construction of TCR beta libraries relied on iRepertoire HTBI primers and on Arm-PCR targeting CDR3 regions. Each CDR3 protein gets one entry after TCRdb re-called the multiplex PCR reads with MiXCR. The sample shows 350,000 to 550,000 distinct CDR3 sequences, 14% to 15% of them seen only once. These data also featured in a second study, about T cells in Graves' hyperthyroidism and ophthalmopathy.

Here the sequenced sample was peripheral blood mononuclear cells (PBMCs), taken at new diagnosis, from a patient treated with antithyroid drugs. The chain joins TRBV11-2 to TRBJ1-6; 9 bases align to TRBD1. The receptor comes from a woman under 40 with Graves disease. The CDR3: CASSLGDRALSPLHF. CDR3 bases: TGTGCCAGCAGCTTGGGGGACAGGGCCCTATCACCCCTCCACTTT. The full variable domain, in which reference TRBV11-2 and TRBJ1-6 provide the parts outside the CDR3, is EAGVAQSPRYKIIEKRQSVAFWCNPISGHATLYWYQQILGQGPKLLIQFQNNGVVDDSQLPKDRFSAERLKGVDSTLKIQPAKLEDSAVYLCASSLGDRALSPLHFGNGTRLTVT.